The text below deals with one T cell receptor beta chain. This record belongs to a study of radiotherapy plus CTLA-4 blockade in lung cancer. Clones were sequenced by immunoSEQ multiplex PCR, and TCRdb holds only the in-frame ones, with some missing. The sample consists of 40,000 or so clones, 65% to 90% of them appearing once. CDR1 and CDR2 (germline): SGHNT, YENEEA. The CDR3 runs 13 residues. Trimming pared 4 bases from V and 6 bases from J, leaving 12 bases between. The material was peripheral blood, obtained from a patient treated with radiotherapy plus ipilimumab. The clonotype originates from a human donor with non-small cell lung cancer whose response to radiotherapy plus ipilimumab could not be evaluated. The genes are TRBV11-3 and TRBJ1-2, with D perhaps matching TRBD1 (6 bases). The DNA for the CDR3 is TGTGCCAGCAGCTCCCGCGGGGGCGATGGCTACACCTTC. Its translation: CASSSRGGDGYTF.